Detailed here is one T cell receptor beta chain. The antigen remains undetermined. The CDR3 has 23 amino acids. Unmatched junction bases numbered 27, after V lost 4 bases and J lost 5 bases. TCRdb passed the multiplex PCR reads through MiXCR, listing each CDR3 protein once. This sample has 250,000 or so distinct CDR3 sequences, with around 31% found just once. This sample stems from a study of breast tumors, draining lymph nodes, adjacent tissues. Findings and limits, study-wide: The lymph node origin of tumor T cells was framed as consistent with a hypothesis, not demonstrated. Luminal-like breast cancer showed significantly higher tumor–nontumor repertoire similarity than basal-like. Tumor repertoires ranked between lymph nodes and nontumor tissue in diversity, with V and J gene preferences.

Axillary draining lymph nodes of breast cancer patients supplied the node samples. Sequenced material: axillary lymph node tissue. This chain joins TRBV12-3 or TRBV12-4 and TRBJ2-1; 12 bases line up with TRBD2. The TCR originated in a female donor with breast cancer. Some clones in this sample may be carry-over from other donors' samples. CDR3 DNA: TGTGCCAGCAGTTCTTCCTATTGGATACGACTAGCGGGAGCGTCGGAAGGAGACAATGAGCAGTTCTTC. This gives the protein CASSSSYWIRLAGASEGDNEQFF.